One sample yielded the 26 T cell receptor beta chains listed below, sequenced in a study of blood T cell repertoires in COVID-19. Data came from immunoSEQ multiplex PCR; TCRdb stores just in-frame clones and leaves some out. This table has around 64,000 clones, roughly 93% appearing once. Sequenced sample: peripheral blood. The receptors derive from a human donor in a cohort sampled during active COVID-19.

The CDR3 region is CASSQETANYGYTF. The CDR3 nucleotides are TGCGCCAGCAGCCAAGAGACAGCCAACTATGGCTACACCTTC. The rearrangement uses TRBV4-1 and TRBJ1-2; D is perhaps TRBD1 (5 bases). Germline assignment: CDR1 MGHRA and CDR2 YSYEKL. With 0 bases removed from V and 2 bases from J, the gap between germline ends came to 7 bases. The CDR3 covers 14 residues.

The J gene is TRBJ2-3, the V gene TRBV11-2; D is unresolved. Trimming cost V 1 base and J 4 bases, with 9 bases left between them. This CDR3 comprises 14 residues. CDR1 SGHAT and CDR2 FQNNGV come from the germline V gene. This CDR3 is CASSLAGGADTQYF. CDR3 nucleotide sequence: TGTGCCAGCAGCTTAGCTGGTGGAGCAGATACGCAGTATTTT.

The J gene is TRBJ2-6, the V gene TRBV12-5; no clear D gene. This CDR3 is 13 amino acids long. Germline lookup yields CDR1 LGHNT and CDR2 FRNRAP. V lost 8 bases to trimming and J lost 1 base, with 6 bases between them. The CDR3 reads CASRVSGANVLTF. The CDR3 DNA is TGTGCTAGTCGAGTTTCTGGGGCCAACGTCCTGACTTTC.

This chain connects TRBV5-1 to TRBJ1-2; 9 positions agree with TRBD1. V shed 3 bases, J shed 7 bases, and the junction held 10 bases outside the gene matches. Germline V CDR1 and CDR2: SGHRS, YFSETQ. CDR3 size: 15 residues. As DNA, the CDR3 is TGCGCCAGCAGCTCCCACTGGGACAGGGTAGGTGGCTACACCTTC. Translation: CASSSHWDRVGGYTF. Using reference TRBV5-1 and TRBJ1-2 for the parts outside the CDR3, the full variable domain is KAGVTQTPRYLIKTRGQQVTLSCSPISGHRSVSWYQQTPGQGLQFLFEYFSETQRNKGNFPGRFSGRQFSNSRSEMNVSTLELGDSALYLCASSSHWDRVGGYTFGSGTRLTVV.

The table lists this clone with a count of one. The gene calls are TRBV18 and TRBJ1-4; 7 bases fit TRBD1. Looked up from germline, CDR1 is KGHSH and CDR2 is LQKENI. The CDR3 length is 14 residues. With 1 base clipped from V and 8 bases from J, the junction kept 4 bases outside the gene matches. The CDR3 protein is CASSPQQGREKLFF. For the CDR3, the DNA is TGTGCCAGCTCACCACAACAGGGGAGGGAAAAACTGTTTTTT. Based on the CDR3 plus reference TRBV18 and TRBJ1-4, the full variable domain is NAGVMQNPRHLVRRRGQEARLRCSPMKGHSHVYWYRQLPEEGLKFMVYLQKENIIDESGMPKERFSAEFPKEGPSILRIQQVVRGDSAAYFCASSPQQGREKLFFGSGTQLSVL.

CDR3 amino acids: CASSQTSSSHEQFF. The CDR3 bases are TGTGCCAGCAGCCAGACTAGTTCTTCCCATGAGCAGTTCTTC. This sequence joins TRBV2 and TRBJ2-1, with D possibly matching TRBD2 (6 bases). Germline loops: CDR1 SNHLY, CDR2 FYNNEI. V was clipped by 6 bases and J by 8 bases, with 17 bases between them. The CDR3 sequence is 14 residues long.

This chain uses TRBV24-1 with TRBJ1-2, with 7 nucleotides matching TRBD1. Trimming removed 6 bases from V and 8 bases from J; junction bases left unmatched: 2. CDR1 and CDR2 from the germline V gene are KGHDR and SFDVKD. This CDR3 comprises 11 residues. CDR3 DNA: TGTGCCACCAGTCAGGGGGACGGCTACACCTTC. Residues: CATSQGDGYTF.

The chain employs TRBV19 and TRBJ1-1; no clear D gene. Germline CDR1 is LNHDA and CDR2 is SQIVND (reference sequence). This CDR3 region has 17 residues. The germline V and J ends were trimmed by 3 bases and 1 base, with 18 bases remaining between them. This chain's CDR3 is CASSISDHTTKNTEAFF. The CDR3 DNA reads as TGTGCCAGTAGTATCTCCGATCACACTACGAAGAACACTGAAGCTTTCTTT.

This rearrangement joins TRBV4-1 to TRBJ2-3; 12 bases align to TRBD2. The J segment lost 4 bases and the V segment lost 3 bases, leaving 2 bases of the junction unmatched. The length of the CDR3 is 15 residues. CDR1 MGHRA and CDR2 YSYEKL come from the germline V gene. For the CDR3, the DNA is TGCGCCAGCAGCCACCTAGCGGGAGGGGCAGATACGCAGTATTTT. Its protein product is CASSHLAGGADTQYF.

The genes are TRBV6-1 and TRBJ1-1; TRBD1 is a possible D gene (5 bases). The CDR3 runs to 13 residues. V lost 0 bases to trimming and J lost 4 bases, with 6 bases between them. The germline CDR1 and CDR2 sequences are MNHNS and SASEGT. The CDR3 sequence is CASSEARGTEAFF. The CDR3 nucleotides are TGTGCCAGCAGTGAAGCAAGGGGCACTGAAGCTTTCTTT.

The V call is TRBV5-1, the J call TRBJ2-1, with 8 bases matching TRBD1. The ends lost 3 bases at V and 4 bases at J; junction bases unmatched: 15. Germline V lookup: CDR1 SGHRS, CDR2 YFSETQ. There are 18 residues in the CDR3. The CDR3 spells CASSWGQVKNLRYNEQFF. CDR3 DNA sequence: TGCGCCAGCAGCTGGGGACAGGTGAAGAACTTAAGGTACAATGAGCAGTTCTTC.

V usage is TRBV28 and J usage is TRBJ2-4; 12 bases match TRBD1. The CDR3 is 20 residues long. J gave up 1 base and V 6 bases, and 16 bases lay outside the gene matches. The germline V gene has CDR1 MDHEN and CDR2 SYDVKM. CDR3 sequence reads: CASRPGPGQGAGWAKNIQYF. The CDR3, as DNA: TGTGCCAGCAGGCCCGGGCCGGGACAGGGGGCGGGATGGGCCAAAAACATTCAGTACTTC. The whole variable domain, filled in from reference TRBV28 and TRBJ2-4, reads DVKVTQSSRYLVKRTGEKVFLECVQDMDHENMFWYRQDPGLGLRLIYFSYDVKMKEKGDIPEGYSVSREKKERFSLILESASTNQTSMYLCASRPGPGQGAGWAKNIQYFGAGTRLSVL.

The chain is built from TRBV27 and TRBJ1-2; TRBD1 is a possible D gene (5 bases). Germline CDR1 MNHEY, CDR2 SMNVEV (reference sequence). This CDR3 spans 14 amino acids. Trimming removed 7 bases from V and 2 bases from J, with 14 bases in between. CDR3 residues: CASTRGGSNYGYTF. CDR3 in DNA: TGTGCCAGCACACGGGGGGGGTCCAACTATGGCTACACCTTC.

The CDR3 loop is CASSSPKFGTGGYYGYTF. The CDR3 DNA is TGTGCCAGCAGCTCCCCCAAATTTGGGACAGGGGGGTACTATGGCTACACCTTC. This sequence joins TRBV28 and TRBJ1-2, with 11 bases fitting TRBD1. CDR1 is MDHEN and CDR2 is SYDVKM in the germline V gene. This CDR3 has 18 amino acids. Germline trimming cut 6 bases from V and 3 bases from J; bases unmatched to any gene: 15.

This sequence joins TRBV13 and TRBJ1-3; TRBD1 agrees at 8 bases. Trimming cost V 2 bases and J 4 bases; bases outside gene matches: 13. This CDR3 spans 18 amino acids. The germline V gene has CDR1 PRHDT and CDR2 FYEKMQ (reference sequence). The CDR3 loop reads CASSLRTGLVEGGNTIYF. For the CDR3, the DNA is TGTGCCAGCAGCTTACGGACAGGGTTGGTTGAGGGAGGAAACACCATATATTTT.

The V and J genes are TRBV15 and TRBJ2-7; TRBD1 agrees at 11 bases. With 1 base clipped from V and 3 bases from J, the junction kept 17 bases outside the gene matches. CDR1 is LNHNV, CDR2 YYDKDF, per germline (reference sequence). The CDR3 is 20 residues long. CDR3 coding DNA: TGTGCCACCAGCAGAGGGGGACCCGGGACAGGGGGTAATTTTGTCTACGAGCAGTACTTC. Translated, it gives CATSRGGPGTGGNFVYEQYF.

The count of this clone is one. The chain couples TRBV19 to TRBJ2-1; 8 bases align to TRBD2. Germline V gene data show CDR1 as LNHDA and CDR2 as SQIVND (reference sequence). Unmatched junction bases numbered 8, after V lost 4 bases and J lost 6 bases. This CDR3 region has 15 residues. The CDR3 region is CASSTPGLGVNEQFF. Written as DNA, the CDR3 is TGTGCCAGTAGTACTCCGGGACTAGGGGTCAATGAGCAGTTCTTC.

As DNA, the CDR3 is TGTGCCAGCAGTTACGGACAGGGGGCTGTCTCCGAGCAGTACTTC. This codes for CASSYGQGAVSEQYF. The chain has TRBV6-5 and TRBJ2-7; TRBD1 matches 11 bases. The V gene end was trimmed by 2 bases and the J gene end by 6 bases; junction bases not matched to a gene: 6. The CDR3 spans 15 residues. Per the germline V gene, CDR1 is MNHEY and CDR2 is SVGAGI.

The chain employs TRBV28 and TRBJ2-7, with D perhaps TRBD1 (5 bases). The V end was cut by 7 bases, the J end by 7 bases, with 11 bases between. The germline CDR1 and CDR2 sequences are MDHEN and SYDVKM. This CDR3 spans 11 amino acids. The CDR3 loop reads CASNNRMEQYF. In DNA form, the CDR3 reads TGTGCCAGCAATAACAGGATGGAGCAGTACTTC.

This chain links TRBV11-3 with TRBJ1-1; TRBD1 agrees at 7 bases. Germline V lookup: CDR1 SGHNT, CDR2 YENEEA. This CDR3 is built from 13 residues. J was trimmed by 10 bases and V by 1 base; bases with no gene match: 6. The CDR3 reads CASSLVRDSLAFF. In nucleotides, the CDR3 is TGTGCCAGCAGCTTAGTACGGGACAGCCTAGCTTTCTTT.

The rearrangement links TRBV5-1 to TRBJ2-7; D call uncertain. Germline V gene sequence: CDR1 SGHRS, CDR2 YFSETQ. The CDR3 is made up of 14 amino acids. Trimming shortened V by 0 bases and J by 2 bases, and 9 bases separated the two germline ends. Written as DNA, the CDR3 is TGCGCCAGCAGCTTGGAGGCAGGCCCCTACGAGCAGTACTTC. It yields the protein CASSLEAGPYEQYF. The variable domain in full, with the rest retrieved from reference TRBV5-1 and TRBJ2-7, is KAGVTQTPRYLIKTRGQQVTLSCSPISGHRSVSWYQQTPGQGLQFLFEYFSETQRNKGNFPGRFSGRQFSNSRSEMNVSTLELGDSALYLCASSLEAGPYEQYFGPGTRLTVT.

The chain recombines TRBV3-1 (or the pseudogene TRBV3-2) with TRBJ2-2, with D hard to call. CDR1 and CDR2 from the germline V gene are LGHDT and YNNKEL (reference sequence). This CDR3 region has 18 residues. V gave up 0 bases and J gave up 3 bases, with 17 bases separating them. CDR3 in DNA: TGTGCCAGCAGCCAAGATTCCCCCTCCCTAGTTTACACCGGGGAGCTGTTTTTT. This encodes CASSQDSPSLVYTGELFF.

CDR3 bases: TGTGCCAGCAGCCCAATGGCGGGGAACACCGGGGAGCTGTTTTTT. Amino acid sequence: CASSPMAGNTGELFF. This chain uses TRBV7-9 with TRBJ2-2, with D maybe TRBD2 (5 bases). Trimming took off 5 bases at V and 1 base at J, with 11 bases between the two ends. This CDR3 is built from 15 residues. Germline V CDR1 and CDR2: SEHNR, FQNEAQ (reference sequence).

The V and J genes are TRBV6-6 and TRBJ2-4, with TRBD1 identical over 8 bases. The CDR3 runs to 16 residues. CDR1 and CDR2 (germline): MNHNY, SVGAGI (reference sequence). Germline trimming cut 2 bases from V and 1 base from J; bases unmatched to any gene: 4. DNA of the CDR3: TGTGCCAGCAGTTACATCAGGGGGCCGGCCAAAAACATTCAGTACTTC. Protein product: CASSYIRGPAKNIQYF.

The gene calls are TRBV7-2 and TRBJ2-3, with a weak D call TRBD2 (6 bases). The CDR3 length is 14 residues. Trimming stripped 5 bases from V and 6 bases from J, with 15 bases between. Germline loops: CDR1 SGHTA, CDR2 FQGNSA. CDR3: CASSPGAGSDTQYF. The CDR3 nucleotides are TGTGCCAGCAGCCCCGGGGCGGGGTCCGATACGCAGTATTTT.

The DNA for the CDR3 is TGTGCCAGCAGCGTAGGAATCGGAGAGGGCAATCAGCCCCAGCATTTT. This gives the protein CASSVGIGEGNQPQHF. The chain couples TRBV9 to TRBJ1-5; D is unclear. CDR3 length: 16 amino acids. Trimming stripped 0 bases from V and 2 bases from J, with 12 bases between. CDR1 SGDLS and CDR2 YYNGEE come from the germline V gene.